Below, one T cell receptor (beta chain) is given with its context. Its antigen remains unknown. Indicated time point: newly diagnosed GD, antithyroid drugs for less than 3 months. The TCR library was made from RNA that had been extracted from PBMCs in TRIzol. These data are taken from a study of regulatory T cells in long-lasting Graves disease. Findings and caveats of the study: Analysis covered peripheral blood alone, not thyroid tissue.

Germline V lookup: CDR1 KGHSH, CDR2 LQKENI. The ends were cut back, 6 bases at V and 0 bases at J, with 15 bases in the middle. The CDR3 is made up of 16 amino acids. Arm-PCR of CDR3 regions with iRepertoire HTBI primers generated TCR beta libraries. TCRdb itself ran the multiplex PCR reads through MiXCR, one entry per CDR3 protein. The sample carries roughly 420,000 distinct CDR3 sequences, 16% recorded once. These data were also reused for a study on T cells in Graves' hyperthyroidism and ophthalmopathy.

The sample was peripheral blood mononuclear cells (PBMCs), taken at new diagnosis, from a patient treated with antithyroid drugs. The gene calls are TRBV18 and TRBJ2-1, with D unresolved. This TCR derives from a woman aged 18-35 years with Graves disease. CDR3 residues: CASSSNRASSYNEQFF. In nucleotides, the CDR3 is TGTGCCAGCTCCTCCAACCGGGCTAGCTCCTACAATGAGCAGTTCTTC.